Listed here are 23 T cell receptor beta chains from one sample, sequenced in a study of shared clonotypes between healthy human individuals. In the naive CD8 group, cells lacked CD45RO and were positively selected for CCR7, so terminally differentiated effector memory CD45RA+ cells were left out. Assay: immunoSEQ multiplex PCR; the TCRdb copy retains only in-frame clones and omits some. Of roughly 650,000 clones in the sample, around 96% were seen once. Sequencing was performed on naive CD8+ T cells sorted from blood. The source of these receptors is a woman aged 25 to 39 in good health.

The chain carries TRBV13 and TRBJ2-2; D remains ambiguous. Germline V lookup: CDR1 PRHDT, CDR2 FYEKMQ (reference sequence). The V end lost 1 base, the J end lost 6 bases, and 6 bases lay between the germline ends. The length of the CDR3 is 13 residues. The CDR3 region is CASSLENSGELFF. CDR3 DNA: TGTGCCAGCAGCTTAGAAAATTCCGGGGAGCTGTTTTTT.

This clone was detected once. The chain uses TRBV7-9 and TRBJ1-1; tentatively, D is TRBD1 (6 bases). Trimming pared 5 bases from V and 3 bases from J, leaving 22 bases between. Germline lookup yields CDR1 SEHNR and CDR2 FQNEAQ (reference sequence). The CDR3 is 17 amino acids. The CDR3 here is CASSPGVWRGRYTEAFF. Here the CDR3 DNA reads TGTGCCAGCAGCCCAGGGGTCTGGCGGGGGAGGTACACTGAAGCTTTCTTT.

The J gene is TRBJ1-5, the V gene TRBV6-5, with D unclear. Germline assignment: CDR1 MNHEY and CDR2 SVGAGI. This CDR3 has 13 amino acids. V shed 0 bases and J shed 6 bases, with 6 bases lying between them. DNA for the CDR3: TGTGCCAGCAGTTACTCCCGACCTCAGCCCCAGCATTTT. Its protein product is CASSYSRPQPQHF.

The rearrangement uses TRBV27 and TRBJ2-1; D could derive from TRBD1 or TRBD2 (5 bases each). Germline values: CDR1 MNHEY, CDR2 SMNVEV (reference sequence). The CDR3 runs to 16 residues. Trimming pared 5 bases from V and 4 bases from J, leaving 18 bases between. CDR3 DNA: TGTGCCAGCAGTCCCCCCGGGACGGACTTTTACAATGAGCAGTTCTTC. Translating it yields CASSPPGTDFYNEQFF.

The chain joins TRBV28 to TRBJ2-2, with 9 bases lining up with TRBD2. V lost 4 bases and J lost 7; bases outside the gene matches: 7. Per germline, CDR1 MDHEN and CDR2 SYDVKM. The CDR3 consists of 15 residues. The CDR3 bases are TGTGCCAGCAGTTGGGTAGCGGGAGATTTCGGGGAGCTGTTTTTT. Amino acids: CASSWVAGDFGELFF.

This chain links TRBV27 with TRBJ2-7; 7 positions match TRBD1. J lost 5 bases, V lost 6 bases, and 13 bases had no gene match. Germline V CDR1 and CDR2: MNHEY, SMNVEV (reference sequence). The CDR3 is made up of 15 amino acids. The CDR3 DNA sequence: TGTGCCAGCAGGCCGTTTGAGGGGGCCGGAAACGAGCAGTACTTC. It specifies CASRPFEGAGNEQYF.

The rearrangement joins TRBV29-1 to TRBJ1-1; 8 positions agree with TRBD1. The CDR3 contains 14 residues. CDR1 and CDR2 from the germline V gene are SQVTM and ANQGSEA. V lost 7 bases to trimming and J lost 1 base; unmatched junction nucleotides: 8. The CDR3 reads CSAQGAWGNTEAFF. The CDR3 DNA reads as TGCAGCGCTCAGGGGGCCTGGGGGAACACTGAAGCTTTCTTT.

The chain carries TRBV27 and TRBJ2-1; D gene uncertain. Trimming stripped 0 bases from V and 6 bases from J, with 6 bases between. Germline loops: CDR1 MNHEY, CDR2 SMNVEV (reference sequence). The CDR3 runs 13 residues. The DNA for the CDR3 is TGTGCCAGCAGTTTATCGAGGCGCAATGAGCAGTTCTTC. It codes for CASSLSRRNEQFF.

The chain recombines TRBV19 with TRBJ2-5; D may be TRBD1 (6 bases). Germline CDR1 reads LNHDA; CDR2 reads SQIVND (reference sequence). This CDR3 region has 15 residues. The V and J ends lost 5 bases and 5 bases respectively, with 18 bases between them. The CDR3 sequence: CASSSQGSPGETQYF. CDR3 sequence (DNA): TGTGCCAGTAGTTCCCAGGGGAGCCCTGGGGAGACCCAGTACTTC.

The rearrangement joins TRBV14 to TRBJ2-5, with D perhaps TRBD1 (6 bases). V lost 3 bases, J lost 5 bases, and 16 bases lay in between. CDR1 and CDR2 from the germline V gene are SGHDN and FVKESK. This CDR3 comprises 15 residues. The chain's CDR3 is CASSQEDRLFETQYF. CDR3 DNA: TGTGCCAGCAGCCAGGAGGACAGACTGTTTGAGACCCAGTACTTC.

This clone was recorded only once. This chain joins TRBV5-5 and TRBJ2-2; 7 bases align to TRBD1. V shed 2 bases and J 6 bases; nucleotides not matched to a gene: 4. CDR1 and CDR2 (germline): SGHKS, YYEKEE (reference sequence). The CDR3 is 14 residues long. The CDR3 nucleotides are TGTGCCAGCAGCTTCACGACAGGGTCCGGGGAGCTGTTTTTT. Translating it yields CASSFTTGSGELFF.

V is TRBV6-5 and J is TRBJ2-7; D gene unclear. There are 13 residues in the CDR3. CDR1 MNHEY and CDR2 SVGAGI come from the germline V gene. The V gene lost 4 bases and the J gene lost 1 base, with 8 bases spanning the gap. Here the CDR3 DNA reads TGTGCCAGCAGTTTAAGGGATTCCTACGAGCAGTACTTC. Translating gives CASSLRDSYEQYF.

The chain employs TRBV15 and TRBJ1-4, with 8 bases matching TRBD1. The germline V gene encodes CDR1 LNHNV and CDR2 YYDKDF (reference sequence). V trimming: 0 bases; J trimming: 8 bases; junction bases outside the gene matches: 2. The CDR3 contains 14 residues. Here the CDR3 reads CATSREDREEKLFF. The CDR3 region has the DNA TGTGCCACCAGCAGAGAGGACAGGGAAGAAAAACTGTTTTTT. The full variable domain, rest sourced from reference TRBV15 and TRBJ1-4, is DAMVIQNPRYQVTQFGKPVTLSCSQTLNHNVMYWYQQKSSQAPKLLFHYYDKDFNNEADTPDNFQSRRPNTSFCFLDIRSPGLGDTAMYLCATSREDREEKLFFGSGTQLSVL.

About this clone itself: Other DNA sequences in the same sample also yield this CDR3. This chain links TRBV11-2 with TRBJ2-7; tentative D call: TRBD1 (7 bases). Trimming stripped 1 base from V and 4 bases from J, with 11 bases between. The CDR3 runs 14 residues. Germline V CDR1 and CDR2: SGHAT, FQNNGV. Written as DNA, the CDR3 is TGTGCCAGCAGCTTAGGTTCAGGGGGGTACGAGCAGTACTTC. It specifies CASSLGSGGYEQYF.

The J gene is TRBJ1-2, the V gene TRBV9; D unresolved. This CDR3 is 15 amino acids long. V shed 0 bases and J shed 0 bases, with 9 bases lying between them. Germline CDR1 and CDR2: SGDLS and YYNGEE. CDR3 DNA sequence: TGTGCCAGCAGCGTAGGAGCAGCTACTAACTATGGCTACACCTTC. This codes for CASSVGAATNYGYTF.

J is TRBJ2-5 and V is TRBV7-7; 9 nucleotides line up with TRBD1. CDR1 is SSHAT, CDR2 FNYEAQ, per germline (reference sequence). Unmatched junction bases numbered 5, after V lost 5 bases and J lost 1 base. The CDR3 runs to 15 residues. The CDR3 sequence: CASSDGTGSQETQYF. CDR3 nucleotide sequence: TGTGCCAGCAGCGACGGGACAGGGTCCCAAGAGACCCAGTACTTC.

This CDR3 reads CASSIVQGWDTGELFF. The CDR3 DNA follows: TGTGCCAGTAGTATAGTCCAGGGGTGGGACACCGGGGAGCTGTTTTTT. V gene TRBV19 combines with J gene TRBJ2-2; TRBD1 might be the D (6 bases). This CDR3 comprises 16 residues. V was trimmed by 1 base and J by 3 bases, leaving 12 bases between them. Germline values: CDR1 LNHDA, CDR2 SQIVND (reference sequence).

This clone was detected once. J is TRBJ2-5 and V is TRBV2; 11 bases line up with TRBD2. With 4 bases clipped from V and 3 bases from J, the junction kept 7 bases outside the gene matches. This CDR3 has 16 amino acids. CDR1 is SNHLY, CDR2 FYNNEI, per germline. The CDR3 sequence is CASSVEVLAGEETQYF. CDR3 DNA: TGTGCCAGCAGTGTCGAAGTACTAGCGGGAGAAGAGACCCAGTACTTC.

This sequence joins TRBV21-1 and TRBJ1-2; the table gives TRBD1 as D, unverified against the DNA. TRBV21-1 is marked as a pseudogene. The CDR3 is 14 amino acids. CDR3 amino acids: CASSKGPTNYGYTF. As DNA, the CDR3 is TGTGCCAGCAGCAAGGGCCCAACTAACTATGGCTACACCTTC.

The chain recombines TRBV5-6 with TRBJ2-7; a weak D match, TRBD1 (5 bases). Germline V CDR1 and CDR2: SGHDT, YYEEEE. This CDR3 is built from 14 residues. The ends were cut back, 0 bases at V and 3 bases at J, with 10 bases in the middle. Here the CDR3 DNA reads TGTGCCAGCAGCTTGGGGACATTTAGCTACGAGCAGTACTTC. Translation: CASSLGTFSYEQYF.

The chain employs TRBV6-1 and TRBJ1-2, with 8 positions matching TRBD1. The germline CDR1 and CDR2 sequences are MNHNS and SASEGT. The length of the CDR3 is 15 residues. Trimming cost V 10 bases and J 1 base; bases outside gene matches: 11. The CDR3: CATFGTGALNYGYTF. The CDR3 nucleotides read TGTGCCACCTTCGGGACAGGCGCCCTTAACTATGGCTACACCTTC.

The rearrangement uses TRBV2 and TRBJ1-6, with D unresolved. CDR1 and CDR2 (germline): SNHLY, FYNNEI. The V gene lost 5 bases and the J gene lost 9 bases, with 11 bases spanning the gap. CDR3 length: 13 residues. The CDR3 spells CASSQTAGSPLHF. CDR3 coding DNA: TGTGCCAGCAGTCAAACTGCCGGTTCACCCCTCCACTTT.

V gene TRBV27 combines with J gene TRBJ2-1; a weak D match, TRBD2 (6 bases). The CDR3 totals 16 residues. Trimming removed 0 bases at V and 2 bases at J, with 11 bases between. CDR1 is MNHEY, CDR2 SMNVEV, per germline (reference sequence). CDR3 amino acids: CASSLSGGPTYNEQFF. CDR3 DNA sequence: TGTGCCAGCAGTTTATCGGGAGGACCCACCTACAATGAGCAGTTCTTC.